This T cell receptor (beta chain) was recovered during a study of T-cell reconstitution after alpha-beta-depleted transplantation in children. This sample's TCRbeta library carried unique molecular identifier barcodes. TCRdb passed the PCR reads through MiXCR, listing each CDR3 protein once. The sample yields about 74,000 distinct CDR3 sequences, 13% to 15% seen once. Germline V gives CDR1 SGHTA, CDR2 FQGNSA. This CDR3 contains 13 residues. V gave up 1 base and J gave up 4 bases, with 7 bases separating them. Study findings and constraints: Expanded graft clones, several hundred of them, were reportedly the source of alpha-beta T cells about two months after transplant. The authors attributed T-cell counts and diversity one year after transplant mostly to newly produced T cells.

This clonotype appeared a few times. Its antigen is not identified. The sequencing used PBMCs, mostly from graft donor cells, collected 180 days after TCRalphabeta/CD19-depleted stem cell transplant. This chain links TRBV7-2 with TRBJ1-2; unclear D gene. The receptor comes from a male patient between 2 and 10 years old who had a stem cell transplant for acute lymphoblastic leukemia, so the T cells may come from the graft donor. The CDR3 sequence is CASSLGPSYGYTF. The CDR3 DNA reads as TGTGCCAGCAGCTTAGGACCAAGCTATGGCTACACCTTC. The complete variable domain, with remaining parts taken from reference TRBV7-2 and TRBJ1-2, reads GAGVSQSPSNKVTEKGKDVELRCDPISGHTALYWYRQSLGQGLEFLIYFQGNSAPDKSGLPSDRFSAERTGGSVSTLTIQRTQQEDSAVYLCASSLGPSYGYTFGSGTRLTVV.